Below, one T cell receptor beta chain is given with its context. The clone's antigen remains unknown. No base-level quality is on record; no much larger clone is a single base apart. This CDR3 is also generated by other DNA sequences in the sample. The immunoSEQ multiplex PCR, with forward primers for 54 TRBV segments and reverse primers for 13 TRBJ segments, was used to amplify TCRB CDR3 regions. Pre-culture CD4+ samples were sequenced at deep resolution, targeting some 200,000 T cell genomes. Sequencing of the amplicons was done on an Illumina HiSeq System, giving 87 bp reads that spanned the CDR3. Concerning the study's data processing: Correction for PCR and sequencing errors was applied to reads, and CDR3 regions were defined through alignment to IMGT reference sequences. Synthetic template pools were used to estimate the numbers of templates and unique rearrangements. Clonality was computed as 1 minus Pielou's evenness. The Daley-Smith estimator was used to estimate richness. Repertoire overlap was measured with Morisita's index. Clones present in cultured samples but not detected in the pre-culture repertoire of the same donor were defined as low-abundance clones. TCRdb took this table from immuneACCESS and kept in-frame rearrangements with V and J called. Such tables lack part of the clones; where checked against another copy, unresolved V genes explain under half of the gap, and the rest is unexplained. Clone size and the V and J calls come from that table; the DNA yielded D and trimming. This sample has about 89,000 clones in its table, and roughly 86% of those were observed once. About 1.7% of the sample is held by the ten biggest clonotypes.

The data were obtained in a study of T cell repertoires and HLA-DP antigens (dated by TCRdb to between 2017 and 2018). About the study as a whole: An in vitro model of CD4+ T cell alloreactivity against allogeneic HLA-DP presented by transduced HeLa cells was used in the study. The two alloantigens modelled structurally similar versus dissimilar alloantigens, differing from self at one and nine to ten peptide-binding groove amino acids, respectively. The three donors were two male and one female, with ages ranging from the 18-to-29 to the 60-to-69 age band. The average DNA input was around 0.2 ug for sorted CD137+CD4+ samples versus approximately 1,200 ng for pre-culture CD4+ samples. The investigation overall reported the following: Sorted CD137+ cells showed similar clonality against both alloantigens (about 0.36), much higher than the clonality of pre-culture samples (roughly 0.04). Clones undetected before culture had an average cumulative frequency of roughly 34% against one allele versus around 50% against the other. The study was limited by having just a few donors, by relying on a non-physiological HeLa antigen-presenting system, and by using total CD4+ cells as responders. The naive and memory CD4+ repertoires were not analysed as separate populations.

Untouched CD4+ T cells were isolated from Ficoll-separated PBMC through negative selection with magnetic beads, and an average purity of approximately 98% was reached. Magnetic beads were used to isolate untouched CD4+ T cells from Ficoll-separated PBMC, giving approximately 98% purity with negligible CD8+ contamination. Peripheral blood mononuclear cells came from the buffy coats of three healthy blood donors. Each of the three donors was CMV seronegative. The DNeasy Blood & Tissue Kit was used for extraction of genomic DNA. TCRB sequencing was performed on genomic DNA from sorted CD137+CD4+ cells and pre-culture CD4+ baseline samples from each subject. Per the germline V gene, MNHEY is the CDR1 and SVGAGI is the CDR2. The CDR3 runs 15 amino acids, cysteine and phenylalanine included. CDR3 DNA only is kept here, 45 bases in frame from base 1. V sheds 0 bases and J sheds 1 base, leaving 9 bases between their ends.

Source material: CD4+ T cells from PBMCs. The clonotype comes from a man between 50 and 59 years old in good health and CMV-seronegative. The chain is made from TRBV6-5 and TRBJ1-1; the D gene cannot be named for sure. The DNA sequence is given as TGTGCCAGCAGTTACTCGAGGGCCTCGAACACTGAAGCTTTCTTT. Its product reads: CASSYSRASNTEAFF.